Each of the 7 T cell receptor beta chains below was sequenced from the same sample in a study of blood T cell repertoires in COVID-19. TCRdb keeps only in-frame clones here, not all; method: immunoSEQ multiplex PCR. The sample holds under 150,000 clones, 70% to 85% seen once. Sequencing was carried out using peripheral blood. The source is a woman older than 75 in a cohort sampled during active or convalescent COVID-19.

The V and J genes are TRBV6-5 and TRBJ1-2; a possible D gene is TRBD1 (5 bases). The CDR3 runs 15 residues. The germline V gene encodes CDR1 MNHEY and CDR2 SVGAGI. V was pared by 7 bases and J by 1 base, with 16 bases between. The DNA for the CDR3 is TGTGCCAGCACTACGTCCATGACAGTTAACTATGGCTACACCTTC. Protein: CASTTSMTVNYGYTF.

V is TRBV5-1 and J is TRBJ1-2, with D perhaps matching TRBD1 (6 bases). Trimming removed 3 bases at V and 4 bases at J, with 16 bases between. Germline V CDR1 and CDR2: SGHRS, YFSETQ. The CDR3 runs to 15 residues. The CDR3 nucleotides read TGCGCCAGCAGCTCCAGACAGGCCAGACCCTATGGCTACACCTTC. Translation: CASSSRQARPYGYTF.

This clone was counted once. The chain recombines TRBV7-8 with TRBJ2-6; TRBD1 aligns across 7 bases. This CDR3 has 15 residues. Losses at the gene ends were 5 bases for V and 2 bases for J; bases not matched to a gene: 3. Germline lookup yields CDR1 SGHVS and CDR2 FQNEAQ. The CDR3 DNA is TGTGCCAGCAGCCAGGGGACAGCTGGGGCCAACGTCCTGACTTTC. Residues: CASSQGTAGANVLTF.

The J gene is TRBJ2-6, the V gene TRBV3-1 (or the pseudogene TRBV3-2); tentatively, D is TRBD2 (6 bases). CDR1 and CDR2 (germline): LGHDT, YNNKEL (reference sequence). There are 19 residues in the CDR3. The V and J ends lost 1 base and 4 bases respectively, with 20 bases between them. This CDR3 reads CASSQAGQGGSLGANVLTF. CDR3 nucleotide sequence: TGTGCCAGCAGCCAAGCGGGGCAGGGAGGCTCTCTGGGGGCCAACGTCCTGACTTTC.

This clone was counted a few times. The rearrangement links TRBV4-1 to TRBJ2-7; 8 bases line up with TRBD1. The germline CDR1 and CDR2 sequences are MGHRA and YSYEKL. The CDR3 loop spans 14 amino acids. V lost 2 bases and J lost 3; bases outside the gene matches: 3. The CDR3 DNA reads TGCGCCAGCAGCCAACTACAGGGGGGCTACGAGCAGTACGTC. It yields the protein CASSQLQGGYEQYV.

The genes are TRBV5-1 and TRBJ1-1; 7 nucleotides match TRBD1. Germline CDR1 and CDR2: SGHRS and YFSETQ. V lost 3 bases and J lost 0; bases outside the gene matches: 17. CDR3 length equals 19 residues. The CDR3 DNA is TGCGCCAGCAGCTCGTCCGGGACAGTTAAAAAAAGGATGAACACTGAAGCTTTCTTT. Translated: CASSSSGTVKKRMNTEAFF.

The rearrangement uses TRBV10-1 and TRBJ2-5; D may be TRBD2 (5 bases). CDR1 WNHNN and CDR2 SYGVQD come from the germline V gene (reference sequence). CDR3 length: 16 residues. Trimming pared 4 bases from V and 2 bases from J, leaving 17 bases between. CDR3 sequence reads: CASSVTTAAVQETQYF. The CDR3 DNA reads TGCGCCAGCAGTGTGACGACTGCAGCGGTACAAGAGACCCAGTACTTC.